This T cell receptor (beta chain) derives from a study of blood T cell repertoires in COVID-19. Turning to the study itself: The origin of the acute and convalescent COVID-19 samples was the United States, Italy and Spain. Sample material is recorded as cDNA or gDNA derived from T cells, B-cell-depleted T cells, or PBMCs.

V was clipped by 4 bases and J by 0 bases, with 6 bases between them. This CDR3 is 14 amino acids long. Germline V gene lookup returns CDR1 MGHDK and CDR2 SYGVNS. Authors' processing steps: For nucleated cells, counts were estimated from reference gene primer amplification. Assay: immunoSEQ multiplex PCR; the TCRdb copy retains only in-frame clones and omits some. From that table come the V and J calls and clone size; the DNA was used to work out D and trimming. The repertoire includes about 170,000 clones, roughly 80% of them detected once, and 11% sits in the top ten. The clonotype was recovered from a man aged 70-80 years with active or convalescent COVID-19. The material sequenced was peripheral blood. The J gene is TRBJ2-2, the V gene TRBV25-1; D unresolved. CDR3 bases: TGTGCCAGCAGTGCCAGGCCGAACACCGGGGAGCTGTTTTTT. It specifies CASSARPNTGELFF.